This T cell receptor beta chain emerged from a study of blood T cell repertoires in COVID-19. Germline CDR1 SNHLY, CDR2 FYNNEI. The CDR3 totals 14 residues. Trimming shortened V by 6 bases and J by 8 bases, and 16 bases separated the two germline ends. Using immunoSEQ multiplex PCR, the repertoire was profiled, and TCRdb retains in-frame clones only, with some absent. This sample carries approximately 270,000 clones, 89% of them seen once, and the ten largest clones take around 2%. The chain joins TRBV2 to TRBJ1-4; no clear D. The source of this sequence is a man aged 50 or older with acute or convalescent COVID-19. The sequenced sample was peripheral blood. The DNA of the CDR3 is TGTGCCAGCAGCGAGGGAACCCTCCGAGAAAAACTGTTTTTT. Translating gives CASSEGTLREKLFF.